These 27 T cell receptor beta chains originate from one sample sequenced in a study of beta chain features in type 1 diabetes. Study observations and caveats: Within each of all four CD4+ subsets, Type 1 diabetes patients had TCRB CDR3s that were moderately but significantly shorter.

Reverse transcribing all isolated RNA meant expressed TCRB transcripts were sequenced. Assay: immunoSEQ multiplex PCR; the TCRdb copy retains only in-frame clones and omits some. The table has a few hundred thousand clones, 9.6% seen once. For these TCRs, the target antigens are not known. Sequenced: central memory CD4+ T cells from blood. The receptor set was obtained from a man aged 25-45 years with type 1 diabetes.

The CDR3 sequence is CASSPQTGRDQPQHF. CDR3 nucleotides: TGTGCCAGCAGCCCCCAGACAGGGAGGGATCAGCCCCAGCATTTT. The V call is TRBV5-6, the J call TRBJ1-5, with TRBD1 matching over 7 bases. Germline assignment: CDR1 SGHDT and CDR2 YYEEEE. CDR3 length: 15 amino acids. Germline trimming cut 4 bases from V and 5 bases from J; bases unmatched to any gene: 9.

Points on this clone: This sample also contains other DNA sequences that code for the same CDR3. The genes are TRBV18 and TRBJ2-3; a weak D match, TRBD2 (6 bases). The ends were cut back, 0 bases at V and 0 bases at J, with 10 bases in the middle. The length of the CDR3 is 16 residues. CDR1 is KGHSH and CDR2 is LQKENI in the germline V gene. DNA for the CDR3: TGTGCCAGCTCACCACCCGGGACTGCTAGCACAGATACGCAGTATTTT. As protein: CASSPPGTASTDTQYF.

This clone was picked up a small number of times. The J gene is TRBJ2-1, the V gene TRBV9, with 9 bases identical to TRBD2. V shed 4 bases and J 5 bases; nucleotides not matched to a gene: 7. CDR1 SGDLS and CDR2 YYNGEE come from the germline V gene. CDR3 length: 15 residues. The CDR3 protein is CASSIGIAGDNEQFF. CDR3 bases: TGTGCCAGCAGCATAGGGATAGCGGGAGACAATGAGCAGTTCTTC. The whole variable domain, remainder taken from reference TRBV9 and TRBJ2-1, is DSGVTQTPKHLITATGQRVTLRCSPRSGDLSVYWYQQSLDQGLQFLIQYYNGEERAKGNILERFSAQQFPDLHSELNLSSLELGDSALYFCASSIGIAGDNEQFFGPGTRLTVL.

This clone turned up a few times. Different DNA sequences within this sample yield the same CDR3. The chain has TRBV5-1 and TRBJ2-3, with TRBD2 identical over 8 bases. The CDR3 is 14 amino acids. V gave up 4 bases and J gave up 1 base; unmatched junction bases: 2. CDR1 is SGHRS and CDR2 is YFSETQ in the germline V gene. The CDR3 reads CASSPGLGTDTQYF. In DNA, the CDR3 is TGCGCCAGCAGCCCGGGACTAGGCACAGATACGCAGTATTTT.

The V call is TRBV7-3, the J call TRBJ2-6; D remains ambiguous. V was shortened by 2 bases and J by 3 bases, with 8 bases between the two germline ends. The length of the CDR3 is 15 residues. CDR1 and CDR2 from the germline V gene are SGHTA and FQGTGA. As DNA, the CDR3 is TGTGCCAGCAGCTTAGTCGAAGGTGGGGCCAACGTCCTGACTTTC. This gives the protein CASSLVEGGANVLTF. Based on the CDR3 plus reference TRBV7-3 and TRBJ2-6, the full variable domain is GAGVSQTPSNKVTEKGKYVELRCDPISGHTALYWYRQSLGQGPEFLIYFQGTGAADDSGLPNDRFFAVRPEGSVSTLKIQRTERGDSAVYLCASSLVEGGANVLTFGAGSRLTVL.

This clone was picked up a small number of times. The chain employs TRBV4-2 and TRBJ2-7; 10 bases are shared with TRBD2. Germline CDR1 is LGHNA and CDR2 is YNFKEQ. J lost 2 bases, V lost 1 base, and 8 bases had no gene match. The CDR3 runs 17 residues. CDR3 sequence reads: CASSQAGEREGTYEQYF. Written as DNA, the CDR3 is TGTGCCAGCAGCCAAGCGGGGGAGCGGGAGGGGACCTACGAGCAGTACTTC.

This rearrangement joins TRBV7-6 to TRBJ2-5; weak D call: TRBD1 (5 bases). Looked up from germline, CDR1 is SGHVS and CDR2 is FNYEAQ. There are 13 residues in the CDR3. V lost 3 bases and J 6 bases, leaving 11 bases between the germline ends. The chain's CDR3 is CASSFAGQQTQYF. The CDR3 bases are TGTGCCAGCAGCTTCGCAGGGCAACAGACCCAGTACTTC.

There are a few counts of this clone. The V gene is TRBV6-6, the J gene TRBJ2-1; 9 nucleotides align to TRBD2. Looked up from germline, CDR1 is MNHNY and CDR2 is SVGAGI (reference sequence). The V gene end was trimmed by 6 bases and the J gene end by 7 bases; junction bases not matched to a gene: 10. This CDR3 contains 15 residues. CDR3 sequence reads: CASSKGTSGFNEQFF. The CDR3 DNA follows: TGTGCCAGCAGCAAGGGTACTAGCGGGTTTAATGAGCAGTTCTTC.

The chain is built from TRBV6-1 and TRBJ2-3; weak D call: TRBD1 (6 bases). The CDR3 sequence is 16 residues long. Germline assignment: CDR1 MNHNS and CDR2 SASEGT. V lost 2 bases, J lost 3 bases, and 15 bases lay in between. The CDR3 loop reads CASSERAGARTDTQYF. CDR3 DNA: TGTGCCAGCAGTGAAAGGGCAGGGGCGCGAACAGATACGCAGTATTTT.

In this sample, this clone turned up many times. This chain links TRBV7-9 with TRBJ1-1, with 9 bases lining up with TRBD1. The germline gives CDR1 SEHNR, CDR2 FQNEAQ (reference sequence). V gave up 5 bases and J gave up 4 bases; unmatched junction bases: 8. This CDR3 is built from 15 residues. The CDR3 region is CASSRDRDVFTEAFF. DNA for the CDR3: TGTGCCAGCAGCCGGGACAGGGATGTTTTCACTGAAGCTTTCTTT.

The chain carries TRBV11-2 and TRBJ2-1, with 8 bases lining up with TRBD1. The V gene's germline CDR1 is SGHAT and CDR2 FQNNGV. This CDR3 comprises 16 residues. V lost 4 bases to trimming and J lost 0 bases; unmatched junction nucleotides: 5. The CDR3 nucleotides are TGTGCCAGCAGCTCTCGGACAGGGAGCTCCTACAATGAGCAGTTCTTC. As protein: CASSSRTGSSYNEQFF.

This clone was counted between two and nine times. V gene TRBV19 combines with J gene TRBJ2-2, with 7 bases lining up with TRBD2. Trimming at V came to 4 bases and at J to 5 bases, leaving 7 bases not matched to a gene. CDR1 LNHDA and CDR2 SQIVND come from the germline V gene (reference sequence). CDR3 size: 15 residues. This CDR3 is CASSKSARETGELFF. The CDR3 region has the DNA TGTGCCAGTAGTAAGTCGGCGCGGGAGACCGGGGAGCTGTTTTTT.

The chain links TRBV18 to TRBJ1-1, with D unclear. The CDR3 consists of 13 residues. CDR1 KGHSH and CDR2 LQKENI come from the germline V gene. Trimming removed 5 bases from V and 1 base from J, with 8 bases in between. The CDR3 sequence is CASSITANTEAFF. CDR3 nucleotides: TGTGCCAGCTCAATAACCGCGAACACTGAAGCTTTCTTT.

This chain joins TRBV9 and TRBJ2-1, with D possibly matching TRBD2 (6 bases). There are 14 residues in the CDR3. Trimming pared 3 bases from V and 5 bases from J, leaving 12 bases between. CDR1 is SGDLS and CDR2 is YYNGEE in the germline V gene. CDR3 nucleotides: TGTGCCAGCAGCGAACAACCGGGGGACAATGAGCAGTTCTTC. As protein: CASSEQPGDNEQFF.

This clone was picked up one time. The rearrangement links TRBV6-6 to TRBJ1-2; D uncertain. This CDR3 comprises 12 residues. V lost 5 bases and J 0 bases, leaving 4 bases between the germline ends. Germline V lookup: CDR1 MNHNY, CDR2 SVGAGI (reference sequence). CDR3 in DNA: TGTGCCAGCAGTACATCTAACTATGGCTACACCTTC. This sequence encodes CASSTSNYGYTF.

The chain is built from TRBV4-3 and TRBJ2-1, with TRBD2 as a possible D gene (5 bases). This CDR3 spans 13 amino acids. The V end was cut by 0 bases, the J end by 8 bases, with 8 bases between. Germline V gene sequence: CDR1 LGHNA, CDR2 YSLEER. CDR3 residues: CASSQEEVHEQFF. CDR3 in DNA: TGCGCCAGCAGCCAAGAGGAGGTCCATGAGCAGTTCTTC.

This clone was detected only a few times. J is TRBJ2-7 and V is TRBV7-2; D possibly corresponds to TRBD1 (5 bases). V gave up 2 bases and J gave up 4 bases, with 15 bases separating them. The CDR3 totals 15 residues. The germline CDR1 and CDR2 sequences are SGHTA and FQGNSA. The DNA of the CDR3 is TGTGCCAGCAGCTTACATCAGGGTGGATCGTACGAGCAGTACTTC. Residues: CASSLHQGGSYEQYF.

The rearrangement links TRBV7-3 to TRBJ1-1, with D unclear. There are 15 residues in the CDR3. The ends were cut back, 1 base at V and 1 base at J, with 10 bases in the middle. Germline CDR1 and CDR2: SGHTA and FQGTGA. The CDR3 protein is CASSLSTVPNTEAFF. The CDR3, as DNA: TGTGCCAGCAGCTTAAGTACGGTACCGAACACTGAAGCTTTCTTT.

The chain employs TRBV30 and TRBJ2-2, with TRBD2 matching 9 bases. Germline lookup yields CDR1 GTSNPN and CDR2 SVGIG (reference sequence). CDR3 length: 15 residues. The CDR3 reads CALLSGRTNTGELFF. CDR3 DNA sequence: TGTGCTTTGCTTAGCGGGAGAACGAACACCGGGGAGCTGTTTTTT.

This clone was observed a few times. This chain connects TRBV18 to TRBJ1-5; no firm D call. V lost 4 bases and J lost 1, with 11 bases in between. The CDR3 length is 15 residues. CDR1 is KGHSH and CDR2 is LQKENI in the germline V gene. DNA of the CDR3: TGTGCCAGCTCACTATCCAGTGGCAGCAATCAGCCCCAGCATTTT. Its protein is CASSLSSGSNQPQHF.

The CDR3 DNA follows: TGTGCCAGCAGCCGGACAACAGGGGGCAGACAGCCCCAGCATTTT. Translation gives CASSRTTGGRQPQHF. The genes are TRBV6-5 and TRBJ1-5, with 9 positions matching TRBD1. The CDR3 is made up of 15 amino acids. After removal of 6 bases from V and 7 bases from J, the junction contained 10 bases not matched to a gene. CDR1 MNHEY and CDR2 SVGAGI come from the germline V gene.

This clone turned up a few times. The chain couples TRBV6-1 to TRBJ2-7; a possible D gene is TRBD2 (6 bases). This CDR3 is 14 amino acids long. V was shortened by 6 bases and J by 5 bases, with 17 bases between the two germline ends. Germline V lookup: CDR1 MNHNS, CDR2 SASEGT. CDR3: CASSGGLSVDEQYF. CDR3 nucleotide sequence: TGTGCCAGCAGCGGGGGACTGTCCGTGGACGAGCAGTACTTC.

This clone was observed a few times. The chain has TRBV9 and TRBJ2-7, with TRBD1 matching over 9 bases. The CDR3 sequence is 15 residues long. Germline CDR1 is SGDLS and CDR2 is YYNGEE. The V segment lost 1 base and the J segment 2 bases; nucleotides outside the gene matches: 4. The DNA of the CDR3 is TGTGCCAGCAGCGTACGACAGGGGGTACCCTACGAGCAGTACTTC. Encoded protein: CASSVRQGVPYEQYF.

The rearrangement uses TRBV5-1 and TRBJ2-2, with D maybe TRBD2 (5 bases). The CDR3 has 15 residues. CDR1 is SGHRS and CDR2 is YFSETQ in the germline V gene. V lost 1 base to trimming and J lost 4 bases, with 11 bases between them. The CDR3 loop reads CASSLIGEVTGELFF. The DNA of the CDR3 is TGCGCCAGCAGCTTGATCGGGGAAGTCACCGGGGAGCTGTTTTTT.

This clone was counted between two and nine times. This chain connects TRBV6-5 to TRBJ1-2; 8 bases fit TRBD1. The CDR3 is 14 residues long. Germline CDR1 MNHEY, CDR2 SVGAGI. Trimming removed 6 bases from V and 2 bases from J; junction bases left unmatched: 5. The DNA of the CDR3 is TGTGCCAGCAGCTCGAGGACAGGGAACTATGGCTACACCTTC. Protein sequence: CASSSRTGNYGYTF.

This clone was detected only a few times. V gene TRBV18 combines with J gene TRBJ2-5, with 7 bases aligning to TRBD1. This CDR3 spans 13 amino acids. CDR1 and CDR2 (germline): KGHSH, LQKENI. The J segment lost 5 bases and the V segment lost 4 bases, leaving 4 bases of the junction unmatched. CDR3 sequence (DNA): TGTGCCAGCTCACTACAGGGGCAGGAGACCCAGTACTTC. Its protein is CASSLQGQETQYF. The complete variable domain, with remaining parts taken from reference TRBV18 and TRBJ2-5, reads NAGVMQNPRHLVRRRGQEARLRCSPMKGHSHVYWYRQLPEEGLKFMVYLQKENIIDESGMPKERFSAEFPKEGPSILRIQQVVRGDSAAYFCASSLQGQETQYFGPGTRLLVL.

J is TRBJ2-6 and V is TRBV30; possible D gene TRBD1, 5 bases. Germline V gene lookup returns CDR1 GTSNPN and CDR2 SVGIG (reference sequence). CDR3 length: 16 amino acids. V was clipped by 2 bases and J by 4 bases, with 15 bases between them. The CDR3 DNA sequence: TGTGCCTGGAGTTTACAAGGGGCGCGGGGGGCCAACGTCCTGACTTTC. As protein: CAWSLQGARGANVLTF.